This record concerns one T cell receptor beta chain sequence. This entry is derived from a study of blood T cell repertoires in COVID-19. The wider study: Both acute and convalescent COVID-19 samples were obtained from the United States, Italy and Spain.

The CDR3 has 13 residues. Germline trimming cut 6 bases from V and 1 base from J; bases unmatched to any gene: 2. Germline values: CDR1 MGHDK, CDR2 SYGVNS. Enrolled through a virtual design, the participants were between roughly 18 and 90 years of age and came from roughly 22 US areas. Membership in each cohort depended on participant-reported clinical history. Per the original data handling: Reference gene primer amplification in the assay estimated nucleated cell counts. Clones were read by immunoSEQ multiplex PCR, and TCRdb kept only the in-frame ones, dropping some. Clone size and the V and J calls come from that table; the DNA yielded D and trimming. Of 200,000 to 250,000 clones in the sample, 87% are singletons; the top ten hold 2.5% to 3%.

The chain couples TRBV25-1 to TRBJ1-1; TRBD1 agrees at 7 bases. The sample taken for sequencing was PBMCs or T cells enriched from blood (not recorded which). The sequence came from a woman aged 25 to 39 with acute COVID-19. The CDR3 sequence: CASRRDRNTEAFF. CDR3 nucleotide sequence: TGTGCCAGCAGAAGGGACAGGAACACTGAAGCTTTCTTT. Using reference TRBV25-1 and TRBJ1-1 for the parts outside the CDR3, the full variable domain is EADIYQTPRYLVIGTGKKITLECSQTMGHDKMYWYQQDPGMELHLIHYSYGVNSTEKGDLSSESTVSRIRTEHFPLTLESARPSHTSQYLCASRRDRNTEAFFGQGTRLTVV.